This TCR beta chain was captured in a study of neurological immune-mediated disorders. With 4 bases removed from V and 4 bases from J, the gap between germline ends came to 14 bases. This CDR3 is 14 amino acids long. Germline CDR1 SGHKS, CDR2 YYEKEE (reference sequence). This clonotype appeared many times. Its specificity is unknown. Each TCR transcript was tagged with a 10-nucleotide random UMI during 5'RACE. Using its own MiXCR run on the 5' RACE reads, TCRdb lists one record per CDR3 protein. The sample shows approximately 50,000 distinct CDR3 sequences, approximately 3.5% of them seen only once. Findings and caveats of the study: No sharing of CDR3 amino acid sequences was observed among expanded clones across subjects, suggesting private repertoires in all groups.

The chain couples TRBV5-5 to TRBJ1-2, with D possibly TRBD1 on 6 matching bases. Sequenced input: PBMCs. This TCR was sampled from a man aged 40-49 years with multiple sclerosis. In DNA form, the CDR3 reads TGTGCCAGCAGCGGTGGTTCAGGGGCCTATGGCTACACCTTC. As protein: CASSGGSGAYGYTF.